This TCR beta chain came from a study of cytomegalovirus exposure and HLA in healthy donors. The PCR employed 60 Vbeta primers together with 13 Jbeta primers. How the authors handled the data: About 12 million of 80 million to 85 million unique TCR beta chains were shared, per a later count. Sequenced by immunoSEQ multiplex PCR; TCRdb stores in-frame clones only, minus some. V and J calls and clone size are given by that table; D and trimming were obtained from the DNA. The sample includes around 170,000 clones, around 80% of them seen just once. General observations from the study: Association of a missense DCLRE1C variant with TCR beta V- and J-gene trimming was reported in a later analysis. In the analysis, some V segments, TRBV6-2 and TRBV6-3 included, were excluded as indistinguishable. It was reported in a later analysis that an Asian-associated ancestry cluster showed fewer N-insertions than the roughly 670-donor mean.

As to this clone: The antigen remains undetermined.

The CDR3 runs 14 residues. Trimming pared 4 bases from V and 0 bases from J, leaving 10 bases between. CDR1 is SQVTM and CDR2 is ANQGSEA in the germline V gene. Sequenced: PBMCs. The sequence was collected from a girl aged 10-17 years in good health and CMV-seropositive. The rearrangement uses TRBV29-1 and TRBJ1-5; no definite D call. The CDR3 sequence: CSVGGRGSNQPQHF. CDR3 nucleotide sequence: TGCAGCGTTGGAGGGCGGGGTAGCAATCAGCCCCAGCATTTT.